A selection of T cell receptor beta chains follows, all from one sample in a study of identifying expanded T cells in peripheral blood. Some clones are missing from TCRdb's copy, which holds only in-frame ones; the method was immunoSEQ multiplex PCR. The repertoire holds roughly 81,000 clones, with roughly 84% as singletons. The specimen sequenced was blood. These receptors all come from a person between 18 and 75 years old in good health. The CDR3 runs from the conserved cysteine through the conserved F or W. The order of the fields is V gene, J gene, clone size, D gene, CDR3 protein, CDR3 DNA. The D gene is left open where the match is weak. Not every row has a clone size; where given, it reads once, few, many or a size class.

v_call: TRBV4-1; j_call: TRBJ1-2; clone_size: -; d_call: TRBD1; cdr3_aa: CASSQGGRGLSNYGYTF; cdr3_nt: TGCGCCAGCAGCCAGGGTGGCAGGGGGTTAAGTAACTATGGCTACACCTTC
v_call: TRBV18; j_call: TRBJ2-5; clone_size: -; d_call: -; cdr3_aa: CASSPSRDETQYF; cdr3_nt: TGTGCCAGCTCACCTAGCAGGGACGAGACCCAGTACTTC
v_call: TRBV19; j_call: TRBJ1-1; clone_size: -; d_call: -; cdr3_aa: CASSPDSGHRTEAFF; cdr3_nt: TGTGCCAGTAGTCCTGACTCTGGACATCGCACTGAAGCTTTCTTT
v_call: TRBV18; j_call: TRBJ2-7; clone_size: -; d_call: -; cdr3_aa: CASSPGGAREQYF; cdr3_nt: TGTGCCAGCTCACCCGGGGGAGCGCGCGAGCAGTACTTC
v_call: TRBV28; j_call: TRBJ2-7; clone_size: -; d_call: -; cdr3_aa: CASNPSVAGYFGEQYF; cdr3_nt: TGTGCCAGCAACCCTTCAGTAGCAGGGTATTTCGGCGAGCAGTACTTC
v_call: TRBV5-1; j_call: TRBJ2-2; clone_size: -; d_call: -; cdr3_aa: CASSPLRTGELFF; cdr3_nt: TGCGCCAGCAGCCCACTTCGGACCGGGGAGCTGTTTTTT
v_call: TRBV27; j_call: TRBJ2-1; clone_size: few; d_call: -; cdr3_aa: CASSPQGNEQFF; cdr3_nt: TGTGCCAGCAGCCCGCAGGGAAATGAGCAGTTCTTC
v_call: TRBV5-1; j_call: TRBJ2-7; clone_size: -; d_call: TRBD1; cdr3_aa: CASREQGASYEQYF; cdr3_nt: TGCGCCAGCAGAGAGCAGGGGGCAAGCTACGAGCAGTACTTC
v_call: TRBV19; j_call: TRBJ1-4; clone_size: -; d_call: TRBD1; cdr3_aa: CASSAPGQVNEKLFF; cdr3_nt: TGTGCCAGTAGTGCCCCGGGACAGGTTAATGAAAAACTGTTTTTT
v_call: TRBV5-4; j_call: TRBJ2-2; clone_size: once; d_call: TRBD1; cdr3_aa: CASSPQGTGGELFF; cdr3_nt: TGTGCCAGCAGCCCCCAGGGGACAGGGGGGGAGCTGTTTTTT
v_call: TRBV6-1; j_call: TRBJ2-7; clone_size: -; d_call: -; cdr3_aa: CASSSINREQYF; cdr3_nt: TGTGCCAGCAGTTCCATCAACCGGGAGCAGTACTTC
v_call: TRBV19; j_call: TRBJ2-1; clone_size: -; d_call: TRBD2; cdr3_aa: CASSAVAGALRGQFF; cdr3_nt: TGTGCCAGTAGCGCGGTAGCGGGAGCCCTTCGAGGACAGTTCTTC
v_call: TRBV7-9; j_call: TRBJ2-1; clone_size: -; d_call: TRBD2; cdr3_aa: CASSHLLGGTSSYNEQFF; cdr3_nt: TGTGCCAGCAGCCACTTACTTGGGGGGACTAGCAGCTACAATGAGCAGTTCTTC
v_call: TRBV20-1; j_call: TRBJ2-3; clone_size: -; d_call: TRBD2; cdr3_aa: CSAIAGGLQYF; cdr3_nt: TGCAGTGCTATCGCGGGAGGCCTCCAGTATTTT
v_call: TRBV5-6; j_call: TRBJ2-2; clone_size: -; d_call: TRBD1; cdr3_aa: CASSYGTAMNTGELFF; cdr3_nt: TGTGCCAGCAGCTACGGGACAGCTATGAACACCGGGGAGCTGTTTTTT
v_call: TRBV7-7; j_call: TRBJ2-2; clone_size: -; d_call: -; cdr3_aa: CASREGESGELFF; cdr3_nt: TGTGCTAGCAGGGAAGGGGAATCCGGGGAGCTGTTTTTT
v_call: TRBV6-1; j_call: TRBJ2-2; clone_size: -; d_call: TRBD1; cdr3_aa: CASNRGQANTGELFF; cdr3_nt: TGTGCCAGCAACCGAGGACAGGCTAACACCGGGGAGCTGTTTTTT
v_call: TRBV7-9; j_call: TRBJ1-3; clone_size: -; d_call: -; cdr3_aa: CASSFDSLSSGNTIYF; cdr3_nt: TGTGCCAGCAGCTTCGACAGCCTAAGCTCTGGAAACACCATATATTTT
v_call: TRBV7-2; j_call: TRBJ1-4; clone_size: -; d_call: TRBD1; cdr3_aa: CASSLGVRGQGNEKLFF; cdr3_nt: TGTGCCAGCAGCTTAGGGGTGAGGGGACAGGGCAATGAAAAACTGTTTTTT
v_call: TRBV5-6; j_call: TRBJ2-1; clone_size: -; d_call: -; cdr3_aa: CASSLYRDNEQFF; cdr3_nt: TGTGCCAGCAGCTTATACAGGGACAATGAGCAGTTCTTC
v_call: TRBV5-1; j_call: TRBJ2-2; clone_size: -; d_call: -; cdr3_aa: CASSPSLTGTDTGELFF; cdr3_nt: TGCGCCAGCAGCCCGAGCTTAACAGGGACTGACACCGGGGAGCTGTTTTTT
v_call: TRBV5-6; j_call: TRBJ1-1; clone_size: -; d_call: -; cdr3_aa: CASSLGYRAPGNTEAFF; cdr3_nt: TGTGCCAGCAGCTTGGGGTACAGGGCCCCGGGGAACACTGAAGCTTTCTTT
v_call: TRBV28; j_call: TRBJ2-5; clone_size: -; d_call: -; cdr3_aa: CASRTGGAETQYF; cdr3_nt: TGTGCCAGCAGAACAGGGGGGGCGGAGACCCAGTACTTC
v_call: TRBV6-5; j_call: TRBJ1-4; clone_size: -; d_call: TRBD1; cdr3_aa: CASRRWDSPNEKLFF; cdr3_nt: TGTGCCAGCAGAAGATGGGACAGTCCTAATGAAAAACTGTTTTTT
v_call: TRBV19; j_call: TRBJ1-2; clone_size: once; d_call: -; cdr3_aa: CASSIEGGRGYTF; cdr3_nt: TGTGCCAGTAGTATTGAGGGCGGCCGTGGCTACACCTTC
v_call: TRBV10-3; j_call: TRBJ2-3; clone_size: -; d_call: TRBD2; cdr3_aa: CAISESGTSGRSTDTQYF; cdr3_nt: TGTGCCATCAGTGAGTCAGGTACTAGCGGGAGGTCGACAGATACGCAGTATTTT
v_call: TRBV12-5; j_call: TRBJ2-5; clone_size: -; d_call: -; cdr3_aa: CASGPDGTKETQYF; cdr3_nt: TGTGCTAGTGGTCCCGATGGAACGAAAGAGACCCAGTACTTC
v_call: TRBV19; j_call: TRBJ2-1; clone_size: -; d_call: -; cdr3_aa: CASSYIPGRTTYNEQFF; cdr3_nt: TGTGCCAGTAGTTACATCCCCGGACGGACAACCTACAATGAGCAGTTCTTC
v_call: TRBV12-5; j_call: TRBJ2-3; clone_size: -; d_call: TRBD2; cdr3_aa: CASGLVTSGSSTDTQYF; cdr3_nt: TGTGCTAGTGGTTTGGTAACTAGCGGGTCGAGCACAGATACGCAGTATTTT
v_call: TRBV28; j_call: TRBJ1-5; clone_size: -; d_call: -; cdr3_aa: CASSPDKVQHF; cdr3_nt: TGTGCCAGCAGTCCCGACAAGGTCCAGCATTTT
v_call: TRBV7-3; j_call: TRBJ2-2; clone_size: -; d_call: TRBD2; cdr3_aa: CASSLNSAGGTGELFF; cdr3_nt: TGTGCCAGCAGCTTAAACTCGGCGGGAGGAACCGGGGAGCTGTTTTTT
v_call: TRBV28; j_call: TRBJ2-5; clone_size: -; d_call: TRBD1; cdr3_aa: CASSFKGGWETQYF; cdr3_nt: TGTGCCAGCAGTTTCAAAGGGGGCTGGGAGACCCAGTACTTC
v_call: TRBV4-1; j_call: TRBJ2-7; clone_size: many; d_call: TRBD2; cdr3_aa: CASSQDPSGASYEQYF; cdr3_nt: TGCGCCAGCAGCCAGGACCCCAGCGGGGCTTCCTACGAGCAGTACTTC
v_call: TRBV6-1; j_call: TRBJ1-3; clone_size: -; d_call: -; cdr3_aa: CASSEVPVDGNTIYF; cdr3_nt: TGTGCCAGCAGTGAAGTGCCTGTAGATGGAAACACCATATATTTT
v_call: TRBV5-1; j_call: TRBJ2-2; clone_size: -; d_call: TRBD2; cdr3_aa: CASSLALAEPGELFF; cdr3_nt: TGCGCCAGCAGCTTGGCTCTAGCGGAGCCCGGGGAGCTGTTTTTT
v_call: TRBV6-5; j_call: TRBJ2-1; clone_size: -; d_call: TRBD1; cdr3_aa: CASSVGTGGYNEQFF; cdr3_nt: TGTGCCAGCAGCGTCGGGACAGGGGGTTACAATGAGCAGTTCTTC
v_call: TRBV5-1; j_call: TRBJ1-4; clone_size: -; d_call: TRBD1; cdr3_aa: CASRRHQIQGAEEKLFF; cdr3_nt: TGCGCCAGCAGAAGGCACCAAATACAGGGGGCTGAAGAAAAACTGTTTTTT